Listed here is a single T cell receptor beta chain. What it binds is unknown. This record belongs to a study of CD8+CD57+ T cells in acquired aplastic anemia. About the research overall: The sorted CD4+ and CD8+ cells yielded an average approximately 3 ug of DNA. Researchers reported that healthy donors averaged about 10.8 million reads for CD4+ cells.

V trimming: 1 base; J trimming: 5 bases; junction bases outside the gene matches: 10. This CDR3 has 17 amino acids. Germline CDR1 reads SGHRS; CDR2 reads YFSETQ. Using genomic DNA as the template, TCR beta VDJ and CDR3 profiling was carried out. MiXCR, applied by TCRdb to the reads, yields one record per CDR3 protein. The sample records some 200,000 distinct CDR3 sequences, approximately 60% being singletons. Findings and limits, study-wide: Significance was not reached for CD8+ Simpson's diversity between patients and controls. The number of CD8+ CDR3 sequences shared by patients and controls was twenty-nine.

The rearrangement uses TRBV5-1 and TRBJ2-3, with 10 bases that match TRBD1. Sample: sorted CD4+, CD8+, or CD8+CD57+ T cells (not recorded which) from PBMCs. This clonotype originated in a human donor in good health. In DNA, the CDR3 is TGCGCCAGCAGCTTGTTATTCGGGACAGGGGTTAAAGATACGCAGTATTTT. Translated, it gives CASSLLFGTGVKDTQYF.